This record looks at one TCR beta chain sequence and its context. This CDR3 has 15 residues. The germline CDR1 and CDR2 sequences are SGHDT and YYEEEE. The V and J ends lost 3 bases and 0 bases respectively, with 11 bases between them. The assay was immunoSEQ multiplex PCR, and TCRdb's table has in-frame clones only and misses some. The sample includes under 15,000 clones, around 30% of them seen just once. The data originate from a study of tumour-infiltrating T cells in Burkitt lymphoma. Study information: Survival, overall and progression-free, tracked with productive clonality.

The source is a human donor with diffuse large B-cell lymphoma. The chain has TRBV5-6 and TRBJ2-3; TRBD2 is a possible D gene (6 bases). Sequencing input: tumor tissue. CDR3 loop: CASSWGGLSTDTQYF. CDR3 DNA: TGTGCCAGCAGCTGGGGAGGACTTAGCACAGATACGCAGTATTTT. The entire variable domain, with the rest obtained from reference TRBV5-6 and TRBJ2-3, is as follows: DAGVTQSPTHLIKTRGQQVTLRCSPKSGHDTVSWYQQALGQGPQFIFQYYEEEERQRGNFPDRFSGHQFPNYSSELNVNALLLGDSALYLCASSWGGLSTDTQYFGPGTRLTVL.